This T cell receptor beta chain is drawn from a study of T cell repertoires in cytomegalovirus infection. There are a few counts of this clonotype. TCRdb ran MiXCR on the reads and lists one entry per CDR3 protein. The repertoire holds 150,000 to 180,000 distinct CDR3 sequences, with 20% to 30% as singletons. Specimen: PBMCs. The sequence was obtained from a human donor in good health (CMV status not recorded). Some clones in this sample may be carry-over from other donors' samples.

CDR3 nucleotides: TGTGCCAGCACCACCACAGGGGGGACTGAAGCTTTCTTT. It yields the protein CASTTTGGTEAFF. The chain joins TRBV12-3 or TRBV12-4 to TRBJ1-1; TRBD1 matches 8 bases. The J segment lost 5 bases and the V segment lost 7 bases, leaving 6 bases of the junction unmatched. This CDR3 is 13 amino acids long.